This T cell receptor (beta chain) appears in the sequencing data of a study of T cell repertoires in cytomegalovirus infection. The overall study: Public TCR beta signatures were indicative of both CMV infection and a matching HLA type. Study results and caveats: In two of eight donors, the top clonotype was HLA-C-restricted CMV-specific. CMV carriers having the relevant HLA were flagged by cumulative public TCR beta family frequency.

This clonotype appeared many times. What it binds is unknown. Via MiXCR, TCRdb re-called the reads, giving one row per CDR3 protein. Of 400,000 to 550,000 distinct CDR3 sequences listed, approximately 10% are singletons. Between the trimmed V and J ends, which lost 4 bases and 0 bases, there was a span of 11 bases. This CDR3 has 15 residues. Germline CDR1 reads WSHSY; CDR2 reads SAAADI. The sequenced sample was PBMCs. The TCR was taken from a human donor in good health (CMV status not recorded). Some clones in this sample may be carry-over from other donors' samples. The V and J genes are TRBV10-2 and TRBJ2-3, with a tentative D call TRBD2 (6 bases). CDR3: CASSGRGTSTDTQYF. The CDR3, as DNA: TGCGCCAGCAGTGGGCGGGGTACTAGCACAGATACGCAGTATTTT.